This TCR beta chain was observed in a study of shared clonotypes between healthy human individuals. Study details: CD4 naive and memory got three plates each, CD8 naive two, CD8 memory one. General study results and limits: Clonotypes shared by all four sorted-subset donors had higher generation probabilities than non-shared clonotypes.

Comments on this clone: The antigen remains unidentified.

Execution of the assay was at deep level. Produced via immunoSEQ multiplex PCR; TCRdb's table is partial and in-frame only. The sample shows some 2,100,000 clones, approximately 94% of them seen only once. V lost 4 bases and J 9 bases, leaving 14 bases between the germline ends. CDR1 is SGHNT, CDR2 YYREEE, per germline (reference sequence). CDR3 length: 12 residues. J is TRBJ2-7 and V is TRBV5-4; either TRBD1 or TRBD2 may supply D (6 bases each). The sequencing input was naive CD4+ T cells sorted from blood. Subset in this sample: CD45RA+ positively selected. The receptor was isolated from a man younger than 35 in good health. The CDR3 here is CASSLPGAPQYF. CDR3 coding DNA: TGTGCCAGCAGCCTGCCGGGGGCCCCGCAGTACTTC.